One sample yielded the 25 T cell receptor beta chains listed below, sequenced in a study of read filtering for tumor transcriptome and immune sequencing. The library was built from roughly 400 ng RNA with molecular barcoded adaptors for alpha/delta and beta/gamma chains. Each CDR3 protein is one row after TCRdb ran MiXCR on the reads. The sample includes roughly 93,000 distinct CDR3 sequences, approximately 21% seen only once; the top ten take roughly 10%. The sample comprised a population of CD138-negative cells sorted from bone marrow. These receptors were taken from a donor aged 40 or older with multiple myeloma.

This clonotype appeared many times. The CDR3 spells CASSWGTGEVNGYTF. The CDR3 bases are TGTGCCAGCAGCTGGGGGACAGGGGAAGTGAATGGCTACACCTTC. The V gene is TRBV7-9, the J gene TRBJ1-2; 10 bases line up with TRBD1. CDR3 length: 15 residues. V gave up 4 bases and J gave up 6 bases; unmatched junction bases: 8. Germline V gives CDR1 SEHNR, CDR2 FQNEAQ (reference sequence).

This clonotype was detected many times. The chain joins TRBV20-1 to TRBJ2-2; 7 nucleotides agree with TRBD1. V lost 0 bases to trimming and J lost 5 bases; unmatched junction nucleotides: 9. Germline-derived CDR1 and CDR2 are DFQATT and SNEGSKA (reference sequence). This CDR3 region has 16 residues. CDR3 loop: CSARDPRQGPTGELFF. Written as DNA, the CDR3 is TGCAGTGCTAGAGACCCTAGACAGGGACCAACCGGGGAGCTGTTTTTT.

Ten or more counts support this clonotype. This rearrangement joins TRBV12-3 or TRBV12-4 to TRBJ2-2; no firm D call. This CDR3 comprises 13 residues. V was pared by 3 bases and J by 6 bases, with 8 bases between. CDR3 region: CASSLNDPGELFF. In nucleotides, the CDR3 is TGTGCCAGCAGTTTGAACGACCCCGGGGAGCTGTTTTTT.

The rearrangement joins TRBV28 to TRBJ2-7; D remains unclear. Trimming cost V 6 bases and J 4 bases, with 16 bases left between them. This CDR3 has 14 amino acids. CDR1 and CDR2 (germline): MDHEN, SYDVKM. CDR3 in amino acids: CASSAPDTFYEQYF. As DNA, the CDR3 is TGTGCCAGCAGCGCCCCCGACACCTTTTACGAGCAGTACTTC.

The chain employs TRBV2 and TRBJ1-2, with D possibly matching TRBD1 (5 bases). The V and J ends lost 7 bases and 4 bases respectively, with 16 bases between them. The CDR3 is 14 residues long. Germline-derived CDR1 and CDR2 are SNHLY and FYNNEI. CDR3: CASITGGGPYGYTF. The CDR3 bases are TGTGCCAGCATTACTGGGGGGGGTCCCTATGGCTACACCTTC. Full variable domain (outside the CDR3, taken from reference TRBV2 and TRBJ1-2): EPEVTQTPSHQVTQMGQEVILRCVPISNHLYFYWYRQILGQKVEFLVSFYNNEISEKSEIFDDQFSVERPDGSNFTLKIRSTKLEDSAMYFCASITGGGPYGYTFGSGTRLTVV.

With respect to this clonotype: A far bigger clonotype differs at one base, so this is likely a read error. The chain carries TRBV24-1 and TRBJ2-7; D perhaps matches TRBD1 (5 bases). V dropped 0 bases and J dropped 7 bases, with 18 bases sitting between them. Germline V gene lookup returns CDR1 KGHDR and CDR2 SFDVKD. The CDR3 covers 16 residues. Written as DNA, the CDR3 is TGTGCCACCAGTGATTTGCGTAGGGGTGACAACAATGAGCAGTACTTC. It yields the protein CATSDLRRGDNNEQYF.

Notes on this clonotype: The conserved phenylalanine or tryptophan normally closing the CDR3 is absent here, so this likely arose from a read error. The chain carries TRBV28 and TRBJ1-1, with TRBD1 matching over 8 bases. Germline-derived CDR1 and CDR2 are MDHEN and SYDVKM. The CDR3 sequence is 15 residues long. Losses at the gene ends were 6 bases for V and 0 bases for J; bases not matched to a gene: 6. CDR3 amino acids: CASRTWTGMNTEAFL. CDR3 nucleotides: TGTGCCAGCAGGACTTGGACAGGGATGAACACTGAAGCTTTCCTT.

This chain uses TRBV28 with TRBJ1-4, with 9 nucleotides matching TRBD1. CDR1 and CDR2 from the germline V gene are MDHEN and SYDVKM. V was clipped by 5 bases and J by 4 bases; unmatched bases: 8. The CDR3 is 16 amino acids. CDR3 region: CASSPGTGFHNEKLFF. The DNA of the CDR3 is TGTGCCAGCAGTCCAGGGACAGGGTTTCATAATGAAAAACTGTTTTTT.

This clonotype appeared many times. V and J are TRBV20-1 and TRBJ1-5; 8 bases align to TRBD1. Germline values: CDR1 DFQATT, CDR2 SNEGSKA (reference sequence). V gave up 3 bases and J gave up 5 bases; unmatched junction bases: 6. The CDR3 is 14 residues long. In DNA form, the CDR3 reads TGCAGTGCTAGGGTTACAGGGGGGTATCAGCCCCAGCATTTT. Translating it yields CSARVTGGYQPQHF.

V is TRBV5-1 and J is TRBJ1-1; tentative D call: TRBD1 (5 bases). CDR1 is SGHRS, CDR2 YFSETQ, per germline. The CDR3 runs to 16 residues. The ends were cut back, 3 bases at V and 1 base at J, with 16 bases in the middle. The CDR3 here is CASSSRSRQTNTEAFF. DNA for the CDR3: TGCGCCAGCAGCTCCCGGAGCCGACAGACGAACACTGAAGCTTTCTTT.

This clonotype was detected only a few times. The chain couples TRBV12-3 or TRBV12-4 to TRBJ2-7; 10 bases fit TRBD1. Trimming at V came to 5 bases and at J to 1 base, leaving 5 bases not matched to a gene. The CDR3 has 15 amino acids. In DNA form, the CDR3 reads TGTGCCAGCAGTCGAACGGGACAGGGGTCCTACGAGCAGTACTTC. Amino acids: CASSRTGQGSYEQYF.

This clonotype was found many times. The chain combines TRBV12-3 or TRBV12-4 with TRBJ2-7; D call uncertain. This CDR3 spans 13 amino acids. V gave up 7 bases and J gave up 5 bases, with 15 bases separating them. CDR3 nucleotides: TGTGCCAGCAATGATAATCTGGTCGACGAGCAGTACTTC. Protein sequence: CASNDNLVDEQYF.

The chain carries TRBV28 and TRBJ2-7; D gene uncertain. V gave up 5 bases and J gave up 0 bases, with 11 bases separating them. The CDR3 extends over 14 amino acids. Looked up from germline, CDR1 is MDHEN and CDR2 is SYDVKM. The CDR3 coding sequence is TGTGCCAGCAGTCCCCGACGGAGCTCCTACGAGCAGTACTTC. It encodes CASSPRRSSYEQYF.

Here the CDR3 reads CASSLVRGRPSSYNEQFF. In nucleotides, the CDR3 is TGTGCCAGCAGCTTAGTTAGGGGCAGGCCTAGCTCCTACAATGAGCAGTTCTTC. The chain uses TRBV7-4 and TRBJ2-1; tentatively, D is TRBD1 (5 bases). The CDR3 is made up of 18 amino acids. Per the germline V gene, CDR1 is SGHVT and CDR2 is SQSDAQ. The germline V and J ends were trimmed by 1 base and 0 bases, with 16 bases remaining between them.

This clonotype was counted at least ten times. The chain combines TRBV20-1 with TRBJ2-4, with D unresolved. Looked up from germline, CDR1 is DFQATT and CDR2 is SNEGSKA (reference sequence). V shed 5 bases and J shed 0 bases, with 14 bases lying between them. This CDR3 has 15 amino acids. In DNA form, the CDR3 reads TGCAGTGCTCAAGGCAGCATTTTAGCCAAAAACATTCAGTACTTC. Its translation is CSAQGSILAKNIQYF.

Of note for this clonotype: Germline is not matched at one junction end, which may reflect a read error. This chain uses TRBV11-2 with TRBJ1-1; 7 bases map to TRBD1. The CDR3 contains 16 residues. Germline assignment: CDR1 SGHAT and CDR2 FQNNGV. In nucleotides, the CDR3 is TGTGCCAGCAGCCGTTCACCGGGACAGAGGAACGCTGAAGCTTTCTTT. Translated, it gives CASSRSPGQRNAEAFF.

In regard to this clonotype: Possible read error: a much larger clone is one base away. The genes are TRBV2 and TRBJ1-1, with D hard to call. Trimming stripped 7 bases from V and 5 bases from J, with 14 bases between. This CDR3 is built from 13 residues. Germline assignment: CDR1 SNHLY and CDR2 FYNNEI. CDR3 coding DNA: TGTGCCAGCACCGTCGTGGGTCGAACTGAAGCTTTCTTT. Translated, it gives CASTVVGRTEAFF.

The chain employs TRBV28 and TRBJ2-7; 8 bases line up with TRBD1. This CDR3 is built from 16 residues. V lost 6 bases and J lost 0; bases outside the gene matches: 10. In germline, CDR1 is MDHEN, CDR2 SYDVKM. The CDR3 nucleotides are TGTGCCAGCAGGAGAACAGGGGGTACCCTCTCCTACGAGCAGTACTTC. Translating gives CASRRTGGTLSYEQYF.

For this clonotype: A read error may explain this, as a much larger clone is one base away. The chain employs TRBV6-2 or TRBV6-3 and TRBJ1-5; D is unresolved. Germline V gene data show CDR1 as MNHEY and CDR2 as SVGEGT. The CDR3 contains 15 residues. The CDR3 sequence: CVSSYPTHSNQPQHF. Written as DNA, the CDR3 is TGTGTCAGCAGTTACCCAACCCATAGCAATCAGCCCCAGCATTTT.

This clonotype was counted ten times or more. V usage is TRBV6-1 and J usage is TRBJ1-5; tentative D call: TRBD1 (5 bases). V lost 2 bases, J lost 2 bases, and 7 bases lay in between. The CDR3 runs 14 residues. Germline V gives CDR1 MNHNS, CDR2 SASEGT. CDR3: CASSEPGRNQPQHF. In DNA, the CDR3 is TGTGCCAGCAGTGAACCGGGGCGCAATCAGCCCCAGCATTTT.

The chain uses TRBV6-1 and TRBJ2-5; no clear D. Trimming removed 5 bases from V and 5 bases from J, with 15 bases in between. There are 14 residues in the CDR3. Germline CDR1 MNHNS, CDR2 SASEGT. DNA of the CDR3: TGTGCCAGCAGTAGGACCGATCTTAGTGAGACCCAGTACTTC. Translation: CASSRTDLSETQYF.

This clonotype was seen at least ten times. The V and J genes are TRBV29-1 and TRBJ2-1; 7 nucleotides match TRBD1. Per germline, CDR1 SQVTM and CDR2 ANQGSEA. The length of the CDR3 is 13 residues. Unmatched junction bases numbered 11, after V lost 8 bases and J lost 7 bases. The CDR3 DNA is TGCAGCACCCGACAGGGACATTTAAATGAGCAGTTCTTC. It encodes CSTRQGHLNEQFF.

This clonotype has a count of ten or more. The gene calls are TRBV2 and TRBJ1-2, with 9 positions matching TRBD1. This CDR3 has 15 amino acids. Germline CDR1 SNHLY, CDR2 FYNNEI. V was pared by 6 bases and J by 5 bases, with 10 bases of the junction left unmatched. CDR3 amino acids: CASSIKQGALYGYTF. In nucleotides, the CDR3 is TGTGCCAGCAGCATTAAACAGGGGGCCCTGTATGGCTACACCTTC.

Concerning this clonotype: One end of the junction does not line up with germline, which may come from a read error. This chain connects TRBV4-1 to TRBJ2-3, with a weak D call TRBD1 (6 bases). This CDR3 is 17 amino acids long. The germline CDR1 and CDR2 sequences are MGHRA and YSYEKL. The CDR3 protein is CACSHRAQGNVADTLYF. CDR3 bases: TGCGCCTGCAGCCACCGAGCTCAGGGGAATGTAGCAGATACGCTGTATTTT.

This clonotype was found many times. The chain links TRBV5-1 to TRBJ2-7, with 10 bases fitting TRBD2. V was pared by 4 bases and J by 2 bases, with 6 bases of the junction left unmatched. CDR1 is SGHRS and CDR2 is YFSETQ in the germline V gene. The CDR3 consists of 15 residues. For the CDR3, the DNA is TGCGCCAGCAGCCCCTTAAGCGGGGGGGCCTACGAGCAGTACTTC. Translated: CASSPLSGGAYEQYF.